This entry concerns a single TCR beta chain. The antigen is not known. PCR was run on genomic DNA. The TCR beta CDR3 region was amplified using 30 forward and 13 reverse primers. TCRdb used MiXCR to reprocess the multiplex PCR reads, holding one entry per CDR3 protein. This sample has more than 250,000 distinct CDR3 sequences, with roughly 50% found just once. This sample was taken from a study of type 1 and type 2 diabetes patients. The overall study: Participants included type 1 and type 2 diabetes patients plus nondiabetic controls.

Broader study findings: Age and gender were not matched between study groups. Type 1 diabetes repertoires were significantly less diverse than type 2 diabetes ones. Some T1D-only expanded clones might appear in more T2D or control samples.

Germline CDR1 is LNHDA and CDR2 is SQIVND (reference sequence). The CDR3 runs to 16 residues. V trimming: 3 bases; J trimming: 1 base; junction bases outside the gene matches: 6. J is TRBJ2-3 and V is TRBV19, with 8 bases identical to TRBD1. Sample: peripheral blood mononuclear cells (PBMCs). This receptor was taken from a man between 18 and 35 years old with type 2 diabetes. CDR3 loop: CASSIGQGSRTDTQYF. The CDR3 DNA sequence: TGTGCCAGTAGTATTGGACAGGGTAGTCGCACAGATACGCAGTATTTT.